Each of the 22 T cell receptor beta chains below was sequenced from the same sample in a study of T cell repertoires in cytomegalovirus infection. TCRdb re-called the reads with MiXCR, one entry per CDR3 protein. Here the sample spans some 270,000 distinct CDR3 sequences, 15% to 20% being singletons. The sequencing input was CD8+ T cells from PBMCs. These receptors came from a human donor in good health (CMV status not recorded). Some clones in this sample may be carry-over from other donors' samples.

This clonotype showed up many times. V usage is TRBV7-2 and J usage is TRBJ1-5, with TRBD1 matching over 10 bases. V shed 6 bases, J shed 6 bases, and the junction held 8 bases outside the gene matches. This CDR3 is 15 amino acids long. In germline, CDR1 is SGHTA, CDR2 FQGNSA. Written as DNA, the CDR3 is TGTGCCAGCAGATCCACCGGGACAGGGGTTCAGCCCCAGCATTTT. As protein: CASRSTGTGVQPQHF.

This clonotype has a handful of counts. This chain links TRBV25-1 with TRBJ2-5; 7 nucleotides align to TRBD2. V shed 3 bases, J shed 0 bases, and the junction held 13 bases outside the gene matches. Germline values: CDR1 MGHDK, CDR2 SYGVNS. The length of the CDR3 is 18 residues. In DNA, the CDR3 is TGTGCCAGCAGTGATCGGGACTACCGAAGAGAGTACCAAGAGACCCAGTACTTC. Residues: CASSDRDYRREYQETQYF.

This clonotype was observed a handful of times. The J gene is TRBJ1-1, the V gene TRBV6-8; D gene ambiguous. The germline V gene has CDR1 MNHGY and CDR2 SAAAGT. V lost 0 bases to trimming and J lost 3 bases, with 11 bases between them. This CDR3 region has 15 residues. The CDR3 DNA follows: TGTGCCAGCAGTTACTCGGGGTCGGGGTACACTGAAGCTTTCTTT. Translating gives CASSYSGSGYTEAFF.

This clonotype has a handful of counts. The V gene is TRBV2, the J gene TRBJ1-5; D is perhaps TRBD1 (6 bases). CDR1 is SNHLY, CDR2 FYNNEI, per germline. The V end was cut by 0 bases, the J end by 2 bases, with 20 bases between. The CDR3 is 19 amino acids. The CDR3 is CASSEALGQGRLGNQPQHF. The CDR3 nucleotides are TGTGCCAGCAGTGAAGCGCTAGGGCAGGGGAGATTGGGCAATCAGCCCCAGCATTTT.

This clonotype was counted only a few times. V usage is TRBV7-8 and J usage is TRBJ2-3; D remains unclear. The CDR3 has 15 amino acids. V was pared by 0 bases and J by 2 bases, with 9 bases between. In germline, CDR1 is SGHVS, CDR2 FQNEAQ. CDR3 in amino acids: CASSLAARYTDTQYF. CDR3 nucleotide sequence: TGTGCCAGCAGCTTAGCGGCGAGATACACAGATACGCAGTATTTT.

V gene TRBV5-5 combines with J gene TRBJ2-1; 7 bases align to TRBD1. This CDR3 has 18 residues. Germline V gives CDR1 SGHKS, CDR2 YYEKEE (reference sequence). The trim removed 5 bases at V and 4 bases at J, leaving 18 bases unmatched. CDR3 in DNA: TGTGCCAGCAGTATTCCGGGACAGCTGTACTCCTCTTACAATGAGCAGTTCTTC. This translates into CASSIPGQLYSSYNEQFF.

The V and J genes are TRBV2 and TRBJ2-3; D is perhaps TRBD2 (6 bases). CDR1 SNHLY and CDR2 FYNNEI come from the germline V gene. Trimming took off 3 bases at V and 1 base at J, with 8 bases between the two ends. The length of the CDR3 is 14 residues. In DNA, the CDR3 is TGTGCCAGCAGTGATGCTAGCGGCACAGATACGCAGTATTTT. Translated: CASSDASGTDTQYF. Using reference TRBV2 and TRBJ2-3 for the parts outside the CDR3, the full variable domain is EPEVTQTPSHQVTQMGQEVILRCVPISNHLYFYWYRQILGQKVEFLVSFYNNEISEKSEIFDDQFSVERPDGSNFTLKIRSTKLEDSAMYFCASSDASGTDTQYFGPGTRLTVL.

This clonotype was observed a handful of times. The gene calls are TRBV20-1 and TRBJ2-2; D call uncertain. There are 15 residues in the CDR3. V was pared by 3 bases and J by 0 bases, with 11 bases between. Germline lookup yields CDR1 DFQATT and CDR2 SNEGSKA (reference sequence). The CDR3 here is CSASHYSANTGELFF. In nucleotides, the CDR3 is TGCAGTGCTAGCCATTACAGCGCGAACACCGGGGAGCTGTTTTTT.

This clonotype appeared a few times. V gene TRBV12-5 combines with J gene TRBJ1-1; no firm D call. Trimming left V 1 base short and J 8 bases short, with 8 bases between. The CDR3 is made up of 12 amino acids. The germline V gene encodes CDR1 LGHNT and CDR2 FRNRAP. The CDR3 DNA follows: TGTGCTAGTGGTTTGGCCATGGAGGAAGCTTTCTTT. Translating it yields CASGLAMEEAFF.

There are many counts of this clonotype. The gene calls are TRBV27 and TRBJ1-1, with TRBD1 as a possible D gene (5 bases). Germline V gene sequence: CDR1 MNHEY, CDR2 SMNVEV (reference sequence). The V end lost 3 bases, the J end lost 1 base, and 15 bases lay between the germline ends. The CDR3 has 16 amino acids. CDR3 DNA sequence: TGTGCCAGCAGTTTTCGGGGCTCCGGGAAGAACACTGAAGCTTTCTTT. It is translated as CASSFRGSGKNTEAFF.

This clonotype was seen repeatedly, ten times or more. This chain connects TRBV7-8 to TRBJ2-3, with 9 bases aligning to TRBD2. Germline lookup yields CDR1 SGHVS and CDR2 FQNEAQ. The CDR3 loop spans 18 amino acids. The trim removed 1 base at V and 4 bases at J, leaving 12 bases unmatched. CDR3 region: CASSLVSLQRGEADTQYF. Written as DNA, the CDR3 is TGTGCCAGCAGCTTAGTCTCCCTACAGCGGGGGGAAGCAGATACGCAGTATTTT.

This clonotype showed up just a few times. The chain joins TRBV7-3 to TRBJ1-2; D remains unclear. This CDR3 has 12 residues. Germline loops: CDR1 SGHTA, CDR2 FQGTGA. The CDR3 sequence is CADGWDPYGYTF. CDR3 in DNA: TGTGCGGATGGTTGGGATCCCTATGGCTACACCTTC.

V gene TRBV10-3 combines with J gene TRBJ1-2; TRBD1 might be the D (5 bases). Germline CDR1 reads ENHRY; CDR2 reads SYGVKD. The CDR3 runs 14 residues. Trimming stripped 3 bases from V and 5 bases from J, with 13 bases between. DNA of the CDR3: TGTGCCATCAGTGATGGGGGAACCAGTTATGGCTACACCTTC. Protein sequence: CAISDGGTSYGYTF.

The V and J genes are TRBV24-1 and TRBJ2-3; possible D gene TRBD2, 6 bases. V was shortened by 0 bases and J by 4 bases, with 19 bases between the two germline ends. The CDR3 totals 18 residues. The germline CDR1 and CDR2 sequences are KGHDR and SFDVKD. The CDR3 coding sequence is TGTGCCACCAGTGATTTGCCGGTAGGACTCGAGCGGGCAGATACGCAGTATTTT. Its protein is CATSDLPVGLERADTQYF.

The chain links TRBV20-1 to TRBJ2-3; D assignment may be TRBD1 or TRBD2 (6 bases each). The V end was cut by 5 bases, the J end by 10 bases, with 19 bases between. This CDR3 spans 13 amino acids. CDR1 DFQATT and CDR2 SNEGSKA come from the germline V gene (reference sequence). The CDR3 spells CSAPGGGPPSQYF. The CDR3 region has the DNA TGCAGTGCTCCCGGAGGGGGGCCCCCATCGCAGTATTTT.

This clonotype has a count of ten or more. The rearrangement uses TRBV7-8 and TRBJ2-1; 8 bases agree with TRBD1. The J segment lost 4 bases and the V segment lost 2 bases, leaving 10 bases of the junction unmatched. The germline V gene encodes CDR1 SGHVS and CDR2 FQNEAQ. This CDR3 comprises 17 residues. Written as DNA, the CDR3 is TGTGCCAGCAGCTTACATCCTCCGGGACAGGAATACAATGAGCAGTTCTTC. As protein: CASSLHPPGQEYNEQFF.

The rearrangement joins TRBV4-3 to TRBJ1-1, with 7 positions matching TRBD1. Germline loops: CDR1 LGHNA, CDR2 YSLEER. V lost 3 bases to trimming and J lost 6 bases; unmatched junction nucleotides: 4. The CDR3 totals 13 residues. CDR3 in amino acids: CASSHTGVSEAFF. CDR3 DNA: TGCGCCAGCAGCCATACAGGGGTTTCTGAAGCTTTCTTT.

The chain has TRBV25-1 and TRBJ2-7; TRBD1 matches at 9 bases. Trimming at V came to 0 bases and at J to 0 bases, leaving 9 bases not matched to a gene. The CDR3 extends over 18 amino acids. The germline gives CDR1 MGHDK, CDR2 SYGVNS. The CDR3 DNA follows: TGTGCCAGCAGTGAATATTTCTCCGGGACAGGGAGCTCCTACGAGCAGTACTTC. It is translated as CASSEYFSGTGSSYEQYF.

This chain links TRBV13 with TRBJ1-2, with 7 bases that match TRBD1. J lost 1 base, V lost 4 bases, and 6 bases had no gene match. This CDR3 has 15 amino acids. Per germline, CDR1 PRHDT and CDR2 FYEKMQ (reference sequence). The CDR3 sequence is CASSSQGDLNYGYTF. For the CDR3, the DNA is TGTGCCAGCAGCTCCCAGGGGGACCTTAACTATGGCTACACCTTC.

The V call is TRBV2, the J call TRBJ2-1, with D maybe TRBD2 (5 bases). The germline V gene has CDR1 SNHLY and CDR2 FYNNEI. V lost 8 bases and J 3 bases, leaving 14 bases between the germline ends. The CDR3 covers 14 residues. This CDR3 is CASRQAEDYNEQFF. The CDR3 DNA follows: TGTGCCAGCCGTCAAGCGGAGGACTACAATGAGCAGTTCTTC.

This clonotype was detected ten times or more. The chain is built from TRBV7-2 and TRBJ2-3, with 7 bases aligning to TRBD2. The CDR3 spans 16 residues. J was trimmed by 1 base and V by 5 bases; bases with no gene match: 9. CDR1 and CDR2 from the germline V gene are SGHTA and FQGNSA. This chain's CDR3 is CASSGGAGRGTDTQYF. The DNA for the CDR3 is TGTGCCAGCAGCGGAGGGGCGGGGAGGGGCACAGATACGCAGTATTTT.

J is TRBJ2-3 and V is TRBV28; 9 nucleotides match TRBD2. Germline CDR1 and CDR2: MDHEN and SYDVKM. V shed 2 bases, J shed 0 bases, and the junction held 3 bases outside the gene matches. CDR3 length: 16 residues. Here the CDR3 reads CASSLRTSESTDTQYF. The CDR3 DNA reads TGTGCCAGCAGTTTAAGGACTAGCGAGAGCACAGATACGCAGTATTTT.